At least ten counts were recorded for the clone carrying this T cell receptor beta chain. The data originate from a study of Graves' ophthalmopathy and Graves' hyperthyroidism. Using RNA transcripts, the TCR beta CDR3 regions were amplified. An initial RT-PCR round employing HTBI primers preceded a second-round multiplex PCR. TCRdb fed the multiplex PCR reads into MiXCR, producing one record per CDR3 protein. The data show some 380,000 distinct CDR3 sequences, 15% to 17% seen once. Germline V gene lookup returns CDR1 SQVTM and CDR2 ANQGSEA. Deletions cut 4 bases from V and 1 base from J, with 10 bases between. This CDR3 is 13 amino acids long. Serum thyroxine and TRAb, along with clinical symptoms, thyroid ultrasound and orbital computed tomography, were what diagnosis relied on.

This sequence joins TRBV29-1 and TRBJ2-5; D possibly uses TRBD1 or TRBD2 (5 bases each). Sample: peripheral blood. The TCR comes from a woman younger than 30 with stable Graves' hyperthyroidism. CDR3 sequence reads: CSVGAGAQETQYF. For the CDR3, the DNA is TGCAGCGTTGGAGCCGGGGCCCAAGAGACCCAGTACTTC.